This entry lists 25 T cell receptor beta chains sequenced from one sample in a study of blood T cell repertoires in COVID-19. Only in-frame clones appear in the TCRdb table, and some are missing; sequencing was by immunoSEQ multiplex PCR. Of some 370,000 clones listed, 80% to 90% are singletons. Material for sequencing was peripheral blood. All receptors come from a woman aged 25 to 39 with COVID-19, enrolled during active disease.

The CDR3 region is CASSQEITSEQYF. CDR3 DNA sequence: TGTGCCAGCAGCCAAGAAATAACTTCCGAGCAGTACTTC. The J gene is TRBJ2-7, the V gene TRBV14, with D uncertain. The CDR3 totals 13 residues. Per the germline V gene, CDR1 is SGHDN and CDR2 is FVKESK. V shed 0 bases and J shed 6 bases, with 9 bases lying between them. Full variable domain (rest looked up from reference TRBV14 and TRBJ2-7): EAGVTQFPSHSVIEKGQTVTLRCDPISGHDNLYWYRRVMGKEIKFLLHFVKESKQDESGMPNNRFLAERTGGTYSTLKVQPAELEDSGVYFCASSQEITSEQYFGPGTRLTVT.

The V gene is TRBV18, the J gene TRBJ2-1; TRBD1 matches at 7 bases. Germline V gene lookup returns CDR1 KGHSH and CDR2 LQKENI. Trimming removed 6 bases from V and 2 bases from J; junction bases left unmatched: 7. The CDR3 consists of 15 residues. The CDR3 loop is CASSRGGDPYNEQFF. In nucleotides, the CDR3 is TGTGCCAGCTCCAGAGGGGGCGACCCCTACAATGAGCAGTTCTTC.

The chain is built from TRBV19 and TRBJ1-3; maybe TRBD1 (5 bases). Germline CDR1 is LNHDA and CDR2 is SQIVND (reference sequence). The CDR3 extends over 16 amino acids. V lost 5 bases, J lost 0 bases, and 14 bases lay in between. As DNA, the CDR3 is TGTGCCAGTAGTTCACCGGGACTCCTCTCTGGAAACACCATATATTTT. It yields the protein CASSSPGLLSGNTIYF.

The chain is built from TRBV6-2 or TRBV6-3 and TRBJ2-6; TRBD1 matches at 9 bases. With 5 bases clipped from V and 4 bases from J, the junction kept 3 bases outside the gene matches. The length of the CDR3 is 15 residues. CDR1 and CDR2 from the germline V gene are MNHEY and SVGEGT. The CDR3 bases are TGTGCCAGCAGTGGACAGGGGAGCGGGGCCAACGTCCTGACTTTC. This translates into CASSGQGSGANVLTF.

J is TRBJ2-5 and V is TRBV5-1; TRBD1 agrees at 7 bases. V shed 0 bases and J 2 bases; nucleotides not matched to a gene: 10. Germline CDR1 and CDR2: SGHRS and YFSETQ. This CDR3 is 17 amino acids long. In DNA, the CDR3 is TGCGCCAGCAGCTTGGGATATCGGGACAGCAGTCAAGAGACCCAGTACTTC. It translates to CASSLGYRDSSQETQYF.

Note on this clone: The same CDR3 is also encoded by other DNA sequences in this sample. The chain recombines TRBV7-2 with TRBJ2-7, with TRBD2 identical over 7 bases. Losses at the gene ends were 0 bases for V and 1 base for J; bases not matched to a gene: 3. The CDR3 extends over 15 amino acids. Looked up from germline, CDR1 is SGHTA and CDR2 is FQGNSA. CDR3 DNA: TGTGCCAGCAGCTTAGCGGGAGGGCCATCCTACGAGCAGTACTTC. Translated: CASSLAGGPSYEQYF.

The gene calls are TRBV25-1 and TRBJ2-3; D possibly corresponds to TRBD2 (6 bases). Trimming took 6 bases from V and 1 from J, leaving 14 bases between them. CDR1 is MGHDK and CDR2 is SYGVNS in the germline V gene. The CDR3 covers 15 residues. CDR3 in DNA: TGTGCCAGCAGCCAGCGGCGGGACCGCACAGATACGCAGTATTTT. Its protein product is CASSQRRDRTDTQYF.

The genes are TRBV7-3 and TRBJ2-2; a possible D gene is TRBD1 (5 bases). Germline values: CDR1 SGHTA, CDR2 FQGTGA. The germline V and J ends were trimmed by 4 bases and 0 bases, with 12 bases remaining between them. This CDR3 has 16 amino acids. CDR3 bases: TGTGCCAGCAGCTCCCCCGGACAAACGAACACCGGGGAGCTGTTTTTT. As protein: CASSSPGQTNTGELFF.

The CDR3, as DNA: TGTGCCACCAGTGCCTGGTCGGGGACAGATACGCAGTATTTT. Translating it yields CATSAWSGTDTQYF. The chain carries TRBV24-1 and TRBJ2-3; the D gene is possibly TRBD2 (5 bases). CDR1 is KGHDR, CDR2 SFDVKD, per germline. Trimming left V 5 bases short and J 3 bases short, with 11 bases between. The CDR3 runs to 14 residues.

This chain links TRBV6-5 with TRBJ2-4, with D hard to call. Trimming cost V 0 bases and J 2 bases, with 5 bases left between them. In germline, CDR1 is MNHEY, CDR2 SVGAGI. The CDR3 length is 14 residues. Here the CDR3 reads CASSYSPTKNIQYF. DNA of the CDR3: TGTGCCAGCAGTTACTCCCCCACCAAAAACATTCAGTACTTC.

This chain uses TRBV7-2 with TRBJ2-1, with TRBD2 as a possible D gene (6 bases). V was clipped by 2 bases and J by 4 bases, with 12 bases between them. Germline V gives CDR1 SGHTA, CDR2 FQGNSA. The CDR3 sequence is 15 residues long. The chain's CDR3 is CASSLKAGTYNEQFF. The CDR3 DNA follows: TGTGCCAGCAGCTTAAAAGCGGGCACTTACAATGAGCAGTTCTTC.

The chain joins TRBV12-1 to TRBJ1-1; TRBD1 reflects the table's D call only, with no check against the DNA. TRBV12-1 is labeled a pseudogene. This CDR3 has 16 residues. The CDR3 sequence: CASSSPGHGSNTEAFF. CDR3 DNA sequence: TGTGCCAGCAGCTCGCCGGGACACGGTTCGAACACTGAAGCTTTCTTT.

The chain links TRBV27 to TRBJ1-5, with D possibly TRBD1 on 5 matching bases. Germline values: CDR1 MNHEY, CDR2 SMNVEV (reference sequence). The CDR3 is 17 residues long. The ends were cut back, 8 bases at V and 3 bases at J, with 23 bases in the middle. For the CDR3, the DNA is TGTGCCAGCGGGGTCAATTACAAGGGGCGAATCAATCAGCCCCAGCATTTT. This codes for CASGVNYKGRINQPQHF.

The CDR3 DNA is TGTGCCAGCAGTTTAGCGGGCGGGAGGGGCACAGATACGCAGTATTTT. Translation: CASSLAGGRGTDTQYF. This rearrangement joins TRBV27 to TRBJ2-3; 9 bases agree with TRBD2. The CDR3 has 16 amino acids. With V trimmed by 2 bases and J by 1 base, 4 bases remained unmatched. The germline V gene encodes CDR1 MNHEY and CDR2 SMNVEV (reference sequence).

The table lists this clone with a count of one. CDR3 in DNA: TGTGCCAGCAGCTTAAACGGTGGTTGGTACTTC. It codes for CASSLNGGWYF. The V gene is TRBV7-6, the J gene TRBJ2-7; D ambiguous. The germline gives CDR1 SGHVS, CDR2 FNYEAQ. With 2 bases removed from V and 12 bases from J, the gap between germline ends came to 11 bases. There are 11 residues in the CDR3.

The V and J genes are TRBV7-9 and TRBJ2-7, with 8 nucleotides matching TRBD1. Looked up from germline, CDR1 is SEHNR and CDR2 is FQNEAQ (reference sequence). The trim removed 1 base at V and 5 bases at J, leaving 13 bases unmatched. The CDR3 runs 17 residues. The DNA of the CDR3 is TGTGCCAGCAGCTTAGGTTACCCAGGGCCAGGGGGCGACGAGCAGTACTTC. It specifies CASSLGYPGPGGDEQYF.

The chain recombines TRBV24-1 with TRBJ1-1; possible D gene TRBD1, 6 bases. In germline, CDR1 is KGHDR, CDR2 SFDVKD. The CDR3 runs 15 residues. The V gene lost 2 bases and the J gene lost 3 bases, with 12 bases spanning the gap. CDR3 residues: CATSDSAGADTEAFF. DNA of the CDR3: TGTGCCACCAGTGATTCGGCGGGGGCGGACACTGAAGCTTTCTTT.

This rearrangement joins TRBV7-2 to TRBJ2-7; 7 bases fit TRBD2. This CDR3 has 15 residues. V was pared by 2 bases and J by 4 bases, with 8 bases of the junction left unmatched. Germline assignment: CDR1 SGHTA and CDR2 FQGNSA. CDR3 protein: CASSLSRGGFYEQYF. The CDR3 DNA is TGTGCCAGCAGCTTATCGCGGGGAGGGTTTTACGAGCAGTACTTC.

This chain connects TRBV3-1 (or the pseudogene TRBV3-2) to TRBJ2-3, with 14 nucleotides matching TRBD2. Germline V lookup: CDR1 LGHDT, CDR2 YNNKEL (reference sequence). V lost 4 bases and J lost 6; bases outside the gene matches: 3. The CDR3 runs to 15 residues. CDR3 amino acids: CASSLRLAGGDTQYF. The CDR3 bases are TGTGCCAGCAGCCTAAGACTAGCGGGAGGGGATACGCAGTATTTT.

The gene calls are TRBV10-2 and TRBJ2-1, with TRBD2 matching over 8 bases. CDR1 and CDR2 from the germline V gene are WSHSY and SAAADI. V trimming: 2 bases; J trimming: 5 bases; junction bases outside the gene matches: 14. CDR3 size: 18 residues. The CDR3 reads CASSEPFATSGYDNEQFF. As DNA, the CDR3 is TGCGCCAGCAGTGAGCCTTTCGCCACTAGCGGTTATGACAATGAGCAGTTCTTC.

The V and J genes are TRBV9 and TRBJ2-5, with D possibly TRBD1 on 6 matching bases. Per the germline V gene, CDR1 is SGDLS and CDR2 is YYNGEE. Trimming removed 4 bases from V and 5 bases from J, with 21 bases in between. The CDR3 consists of 16 residues. The CDR3 coding sequence is TGTGCCAGCAGCCCTCGACCAGGGGCGAACGGGGAGACCCAGTACTTC. It yields the protein CASSPRPGANGETQYF. Looking up the rest from reference TRBV9 and TRBJ2-5 gives the full variable domain: DSGVTQTPKHLITATGQRVTLRCSPRSGDLSVYWYQQSLDQGLQFLIQYYNGEERAKGNILERFSAQQFPDLHSELNLSSLELGDSALYFCASSPRPGANGETQYFGPGTRLLVL.

The chain joins TRBV6-5 to TRBJ1-1; maybe TRBD1 (5 bases). This CDR3 region has 13 residues. V lost 7 bases and J lost 1, with 10 bases in between. In germline, CDR1 is MNHEY, CDR2 SVGAGI. The CDR3 region is CASNEDRNTEAFF. The DNA of the CDR3 is TGTGCCAGCAACGAAGACAGGAACACTGAAGCTTTCTTT.

The rearrangement uses TRBV28 and TRBJ1-6; 8 positions match TRBD1. CDR3 length: 14 amino acids. Germline CDR1 MDHEN, CDR2 SYDVKM. J gave up 7 bases and V 7 bases, and 6 bases lay outside the gene matches. DNA of the CDR3: TGTGCCAGCAAAGCCGGGACAGGCAATTCACCCCTCCACTTT. It is translated as CASKAGTGNSPLHF.

The V call is TRBV4-3, the J call TRBJ2-7, with TRBD1 matching over 8 bases. The junction had 7 bases not matched to a gene; V was cut back by 0 bases and J by 0 bases. Germline V lookup: CDR1 LGHNA, CDR2 YSLEER. This CDR3 is 17 amino acids long. The CDR3 bases are TGCGCCAGCAGCCAAGAAGGGACAGGATTCCTCTCCTACGAGCAGTACTTC. It yields the protein CASSQEGTGFLSYEQYF.

This clone was seen once. The rearrangement joins TRBV7-6 to TRBJ1-2; D possibly corresponds to TRBD1 (5 bases). CDR1 is SGHVS and CDR2 is FNYEAQ in the germline V gene. The CDR3 sequence is 15 residues long. V was trimmed by 5 bases and J by 3 bases, leaving 16 bases between them. CDR3 sequence reads: CASSPRQGVDYGYTF. As DNA, the CDR3 is TGTGCCAGCAGCCCTAGGCAGGGCGTCGACTATGGCTACACCTTC.